This T cell receptor beta chain appears in the sequencing data of a study of early T cells in non-severe SARS-CoV-2 infection. Across the whole study: Investigators sequenced bulk RNA drawn from unsorted whole blood, and chains remained unpaired. Findings and limits, study-wide: Reliance on VDJdb matching favored anti-spike CD8 responses; private and CD4 specificities were missed.

The germline V gene encodes CDR1 SGHVS and CDR2 FNYEAQ. This CDR3 contains 16 residues. Unmatched junction bases numbered 6, after V lost 5 bases and J lost 5 bases. Ten or more counts support this clonotype. Its specificity is not known. Individual cDNA molecules carried attached unique molecular identifiers. Using its own MiXCR run on the 5' RACE reads, TCRdb lists one record per CDR3 protein. The sample consists of roughly 26,000 distinct CDR3 sequences, just over 4% of them appearing once. Sequencing used whole blood. This clonotype originated in an adult who was a healthcare worker with PCR-confirmed SARS-CoV-2 infection or an uninfected control (not recorded which). The chain links TRBV7-6 to TRBJ2-2, with 12 bases fitting TRBD2. The CDR3 spells CASSHRLAGETGELFF. CDR3 nucleotides: TGTGCCAGCAGCCACAGACTAGCGGGAGAAACCGGGGAGCTGTTTTTT.